The 20 T cell receptor beta chains reported below all come from one sample, sequenced in a study of T cell responses to AZD1222 COVID-19 vaccine. The table came from immunoSEQ multiplex PCR; TCRdb's copy has only in-frame clones and leaves some out. Of approximately 97,000 clones in the sample, almost 85% were seen once. The starting material was peripheral blood, obtained on day 0 of AZD1222 vaccination. These receptors were taken from an adult in good health.

The rearrangement links TRBV6-5 to TRBJ2-1; 14 bases agree with TRBD2. Germline V lookup: CDR1 MNHEY, CDR2 SVGAGI. The CDR3 sequence is 15 residues long. Trimming cost V 5 bases and J 7 bases; bases outside gene matches: 4. CDR3 sequence: CASSQTSGGANEQFF. CDR3 coding DNA: TGTGCCAGCAGTCAGACTAGCGGGGGGGCTAATGAGCAGTTCTTC.

The chain uses TRBV12-2 and TRBJ2-2; no DNA check was done on the table's D call, TRBD1. TRBV12-2 is deemed a pseudogene. The length of the CDR3 is 19 residues. The CDR3 region is CASRLAVLLPGQSTGELFF. The CDR3 DNA reads as TGTGCAAGTCGCTTAGCTGTTCTCCTCCCGGGACAGTCCACCGGGGAGCTGTTTTTT.

This chain joins TRBV5-1 and TRBJ2-3; 8 nucleotides line up with TRBD1. Germline assignment: CDR1 SGHRS and CDR2 YFSETQ. V was pared by 3 bases and J by 0 bases, with 3 bases of the junction left unmatched. CDR3 length: 15 amino acids. The CDR3 DNA reads TGCGCCAGCAGCTCGGGGGACAGGAGCACAGATACGCAGTATTTT. It encodes CASSSGDRSTDTQYF.

V usage is TRBV9 and J usage is TRBJ1-2; no clear D gene. Trimming removed 4 bases at V and 3 bases at J, with 13 bases between. Germline lookup yields CDR1 SGDLS and CDR2 YYNGEE. The CDR3 totals 14 residues. The CDR3 sequence is CASSPRVLDYGYTF. In nucleotides, the CDR3 is TGTGCCAGCAGCCCGCGGGTCCTCGACTATGGCTACACCTTC.

This clone was seen a handful of times. The chain couples TRBV6-1 to TRBJ1-1; no clear D gene. The CDR3 contains 15 residues. Looked up from germline, CDR1 is MNHNS and CDR2 is SASEGT. The germline V and J ends were trimmed by 2 bases and 0 bases, with 10 bases remaining between them. CDR3 sequence reads: CASSELRTMNTEAFF. Written as DNA, the CDR3 is TGTGCCAGCAGTGAATTACGAACAATGAACACTGAAGCTTTCTTT.

This clone occurred a few times. The CDR3 loop reads CASSYIGADSPLHF. The CDR3 coding sequence is TGTGCCAGCAGCTACATTGGGGCAGATTCACCCCTCCACTTT. This chain uses TRBV5-6 with TRBJ1-6; D is perhaps TRBD1 (5 bases). The length of the CDR3 is 14 residues. The V and J ends lost 3 bases and 8 bases respectively, with 12 bases between them. Germline assignment: CDR1 SGHDT and CDR2 YYEEEE.

The V and J genes are TRBV11-2 and TRBJ2-3, with D perhaps TRBD1 (6 bases). V shed 1 base and J shed 6 bases, with 20 bases lying between them. The CDR3 loop spans 17 amino acids. The germline V gene has CDR1 SGHAT and CDR2 FQNNGV. The CDR3, as DNA: TGTGCCAGCAGCTTAGTGGGTAGGGGGATGGGTGTTGATACGCAGTATTTT. Its translation is CASSLVGRGMGVDTQYF.

The chain joins TRBV6-5 to TRBJ2-2; D unclear. V was clipped by 6 bases and J by 6 bases, with 11 bases between them. The CDR3 is made up of 13 amino acids. Germline V gene lookup returns CDR1 MNHEY and CDR2 SVGAGI. For the CDR3, the DNA is TGTGCCAGCAGCTACAATTCTGCCGGGGAGCTGTTTTTT. Amino acid sequence: CASSYNSAGELFF.

The chain employs TRBV28 and TRBJ1-5, with a weak D call TRBD1 (6 bases). The CDR3 totals 14 residues. V was trimmed by 5 bases and J by 7 bases, leaving 15 bases between them. Germline V lookup: CDR1 MDHEN, CDR2 SYDVKM. CDR3 protein: CASSPTGNPQPQHF. The CDR3 DNA sequence: TGTGCCAGCAGTCCTACAGGGAATCCGCAGCCCCAGCATTTT.

The count of this clone is one. The chain's CDR3 is CASSGGLSNYGYTF. In DNA, the CDR3 is TGCGCCAGCAGTGGGGGGCTCAGCAACTATGGCTACACCTTC. The chain recombines TRBV10-2 with TRBJ1-2, with D perhaps matching TRBD1 (6 bases). This CDR3 has 14 residues. The germline V gene has CDR1 WSHSY and CDR2 SAAADI. Deletions cut 4 bases from V and 2 bases from J, with 11 bases between.

The rearrangement uses TRBV19 and TRBJ1-2, with D unresolved. The CDR3 sequence is 12 residues long. CDR1 is LNHDA, CDR2 SQIVND, per germline (reference sequence). In nucleotides, the CDR3 is TGTGTCGGGCAGCGAGCTAACTATGGCTACACCTTC. Amino acids: CVGQRANYGYTF.

The J gene is TRBJ1-3, the V gene TRBV4-1; D remains unclear. The CDR3 runs 16 residues. The germline gives CDR1 MGHRA, CDR2 YSYEKL. V shed 2 bases and J shed 0 bases, with 11 bases lying between them. Here the CDR3 reads CASSQSNGGSGNTIYF. Written as DNA, the CDR3 is TGCGCCAGCAGCCAATCAAACGGTGGCTCTGGAAACACCATATATTTT.

The genes are TRBV11-3 and TRBJ2-1; D is ambiguous. V lost 7 bases to trimming and J lost 6 bases, with 16 bases between them. The CDR3 is 14 residues long. Looked up from germline, CDR1 is SGHNT and CDR2 is YENEEA. CDR3 region: CASTASGGPNEQFF. The CDR3 coding sequence is TGTGCCAGCACCGCGTCCGGCGGACCCAATGAGCAGTTCTTC.

The chain has TRBV18 and TRBJ1-2, with a possible D match to TRBD1 (5 bases). This CDR3 is built from 15 residues. Germline CDR1 KGHSH, CDR2 LQKENI. Trimming left V 6 bases short and J 0 bases short, with 14 bases between. The CDR3 DNA reads TGTGCCAGCTCGCCCTCAGGGATGACTAACTATGGCTACACCTTC. Amino acids: CASSPSGMTNYGYTF.

J is TRBJ2-2 and V is TRBV2; D unresolved. Germline CDR1 SNHLY, CDR2 FYNNEI. This CDR3 is 15 amino acids long. Between the trimmed V and J ends, which lost 5 bases and 0 bases, there was a span of 10 bases. The CDR3 sequence: CASSLNTANTGELFF. The CDR3 nucleotides read TGTGCCAGCAGTCTGAATACCGCGAACACCGGGGAGCTGTTTTTT.

The V and J genes are TRBV11-2 and TRBJ2-1; D might be TRBD1 or TRBD2, each matching 6 bases. Trimming removed 3 bases at V and 7 bases at J, with 16 bases between. The CDR3 totals 15 residues. Germline V lookup: CDR1 SGHAT, CDR2 FQNNGV. CDR3 in amino acids: CASSFVGGGFNEQFF. In DNA form, the CDR3 reads TGTGCCAGCAGCTTTGTTGGAGGGGGTTTTAATGAGCAGTTCTTC.

Only a few counts were recorded for this clone. The V gene is TRBV12-3 or TRBV12-4, the J gene TRBJ1-1; D is possibly TRBD1 (5 bases). The CDR3 runs to 12 residues. V was pared by 6 bases and J by 5 bases, with 10 bases between. In nucleotides, the CDR3 is TGTGCCAGCAGGGTCGGGGGGACTGAAGCTTTCTTT. Encoded protein: CASRVGGTEAFF.

This clone has a handful of counts. The chain has TRBV6-5 and TRBJ2-7, with D perhaps assigned TRBD1 or TRBD2 (5 bases each). Trimming removed 6 bases from V and 7 bases from J, with 16 bases in between. The CDR3 spans 13 residues. Germline V gives CDR1 MNHEY, CDR2 SVGAGI. The CDR3 reads CASSQGWSGEQYV. CDR3 bases: TGTGCCAGCAGCCAGGGTTGGTCGGGGGAGCAGTACGTC.

The chain carries TRBV7-2 and TRBJ2-7; 12 nucleotides agree with TRBD2. The CDR3 totals 14 residues. Germline V gene sequence: CDR1 SGHTA, CDR2 FQGNSA. The junction had 10 bases not matched to a gene; V was cut back by 3 bases and J by 13 bases. DNA for the CDR3: TGTGCCAGCAGCTTGTCGCTAGCGGGAGGGGCGCAATACTTC. It is translated as CASSLSLAGGAQYF.

This chain links TRBV28 with TRBJ1-2, with unresolved D. The CDR3 has 13 amino acids. V shed 2 bases and J shed 8 bases, with 12 bases lying between them. Looked up from germline, CDR1 is MDHEN and CDR2 is SYDVKM. The CDR3 region has the DNA TGTGCCAGCAGTTTAGAAGCCGTGAGGGGCTACACCTTC. Amino acid sequence: CASSLEAVRGYTF.